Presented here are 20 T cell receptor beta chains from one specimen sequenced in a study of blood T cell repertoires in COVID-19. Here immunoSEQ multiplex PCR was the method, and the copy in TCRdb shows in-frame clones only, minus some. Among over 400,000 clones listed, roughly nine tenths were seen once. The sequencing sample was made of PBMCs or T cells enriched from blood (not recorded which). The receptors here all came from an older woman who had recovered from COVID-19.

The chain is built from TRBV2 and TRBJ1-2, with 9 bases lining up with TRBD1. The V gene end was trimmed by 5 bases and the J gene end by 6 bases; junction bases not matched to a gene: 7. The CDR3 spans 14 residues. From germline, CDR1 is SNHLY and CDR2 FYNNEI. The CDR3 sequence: CASSLTGGFDGYTF. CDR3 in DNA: TGTGCCAGCAGTCTGACAGGGGGATTCGATGGCTACACCTTC.

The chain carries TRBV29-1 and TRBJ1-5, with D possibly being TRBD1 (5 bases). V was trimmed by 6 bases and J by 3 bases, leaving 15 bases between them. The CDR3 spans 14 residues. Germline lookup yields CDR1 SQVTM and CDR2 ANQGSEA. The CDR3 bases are TGCAGCGTCGCCACAGGAACTTTCAATCAGCCCCAGCATTTT. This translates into CSVATGTFNQPQHF.

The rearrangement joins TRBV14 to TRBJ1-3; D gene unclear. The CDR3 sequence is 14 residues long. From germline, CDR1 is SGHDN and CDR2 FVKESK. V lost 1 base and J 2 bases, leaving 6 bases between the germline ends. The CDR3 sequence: CASSQVGTGNTIYF. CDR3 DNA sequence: TGTGCCAGCAGCCAAGTTGGCACTGGAAACACCATATATTTT.

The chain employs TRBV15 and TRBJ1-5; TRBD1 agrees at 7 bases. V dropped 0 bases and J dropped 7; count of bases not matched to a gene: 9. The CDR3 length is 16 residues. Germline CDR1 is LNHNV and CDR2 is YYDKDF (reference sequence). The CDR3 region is CATSRDLVGGRQPQHF. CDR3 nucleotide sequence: TGTGCCACCAGCAGAGATTTGGTAGGGGGCAGGCAGCCCCAGCATTTT.

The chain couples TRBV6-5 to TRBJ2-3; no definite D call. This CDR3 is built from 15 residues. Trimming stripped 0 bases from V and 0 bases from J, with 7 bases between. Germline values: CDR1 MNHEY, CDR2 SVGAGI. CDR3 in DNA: TGTGCCAGCAGTTACTCGCGACTCAGCACAGATACGCAGTATTTT. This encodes CASSYSRLSTDTQYF.

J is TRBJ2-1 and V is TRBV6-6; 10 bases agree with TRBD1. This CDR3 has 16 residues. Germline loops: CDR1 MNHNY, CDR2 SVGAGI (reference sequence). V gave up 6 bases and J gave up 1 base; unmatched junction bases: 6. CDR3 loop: CASRAMDRGSYNEQFF. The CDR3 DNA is TGTGCCAGCAGGGCCATGGACAGGGGGTCCTACAATGAGCAGTTCTTC.

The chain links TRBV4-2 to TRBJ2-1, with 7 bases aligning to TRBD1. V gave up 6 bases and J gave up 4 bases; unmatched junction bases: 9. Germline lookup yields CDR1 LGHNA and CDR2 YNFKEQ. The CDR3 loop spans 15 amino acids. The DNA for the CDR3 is TGTGCCAGCAGGGCTCCGGGACAGAATTACAATGAGCAGTTCTTC. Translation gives CASRAPGQNYNEQFF.

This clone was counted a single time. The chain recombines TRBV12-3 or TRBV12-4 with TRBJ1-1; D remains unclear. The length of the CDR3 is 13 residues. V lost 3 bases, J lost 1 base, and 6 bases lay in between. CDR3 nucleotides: TGTGCCAGCAGTTTCCTCCGGAACACTGAAGCTTTCTTT. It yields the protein CASSFLRNTEAFF.

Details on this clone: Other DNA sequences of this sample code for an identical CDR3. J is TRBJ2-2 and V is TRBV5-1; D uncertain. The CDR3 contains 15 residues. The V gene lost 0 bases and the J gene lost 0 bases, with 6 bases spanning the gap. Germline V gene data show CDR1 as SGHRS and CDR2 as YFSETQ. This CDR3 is CASSLGESNTGELFF. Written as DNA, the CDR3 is TGCGCCAGCAGCTTGGGCGAATCGAACACCGGGGAGCTGTTTTTT.

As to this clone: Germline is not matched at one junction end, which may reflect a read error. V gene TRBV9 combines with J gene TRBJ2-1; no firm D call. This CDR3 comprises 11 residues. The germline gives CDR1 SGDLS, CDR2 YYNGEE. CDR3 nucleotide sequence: TGTGCCAGCAGCGGTCACAATCAGCAGTTCTTC. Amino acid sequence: CASSGHNQQFF.

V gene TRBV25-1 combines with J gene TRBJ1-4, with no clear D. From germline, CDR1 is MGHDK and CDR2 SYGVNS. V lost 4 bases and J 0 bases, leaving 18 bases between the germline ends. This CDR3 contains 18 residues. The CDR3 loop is CASSATLQPIATNEKLFF. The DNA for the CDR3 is TGTGCCAGCAGTGCCACATTACAGCCAATTGCAACTAATGAAAAACTGTTTTTT. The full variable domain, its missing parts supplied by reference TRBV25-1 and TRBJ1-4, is EADIYQTPRYLVIGTGKKITLECSQTMGHDKMYWYQQDPGMELHLIHYSYGVNSTEKGDLSSESTVSRIRTEHFPLTLESARPSHTSQYLCASSATLQPIATNEKLFFGSGTQLSVL.

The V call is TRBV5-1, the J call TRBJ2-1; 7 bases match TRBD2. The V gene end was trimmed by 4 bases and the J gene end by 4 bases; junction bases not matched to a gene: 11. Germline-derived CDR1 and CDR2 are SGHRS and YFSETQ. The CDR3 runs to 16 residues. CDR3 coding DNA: TGCGCCAGCAGCACCCTCCGGGACTACCAATACAATGAGCAGTTCTTC. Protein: CASSTLRDYQYNEQFF.

The CDR3 DNA sequence: TGTGCCAGCAGTGTGGGACAATTTTATAGCAATCAGCCCCAGCATTTT. Translated, it gives CASSVGQFYSNQPQHF. The rearrangement links TRBV2 to TRBJ1-5; D may be TRBD1 (6 bases). CDR1 and CDR2 (germline): SNHLY, FYNNEI. The ends were cut back, 4 bases at V and 0 bases at J, with 13 bases in the middle. This CDR3 has 16 amino acids.

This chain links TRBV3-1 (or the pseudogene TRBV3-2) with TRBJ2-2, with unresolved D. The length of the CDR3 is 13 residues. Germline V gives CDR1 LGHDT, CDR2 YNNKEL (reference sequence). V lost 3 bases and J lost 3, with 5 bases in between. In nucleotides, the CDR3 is TGTGCCAGCAGCCATTTAGACACCGGGGAGCTGTTTTTT. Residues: CASSHLDTGELFF.

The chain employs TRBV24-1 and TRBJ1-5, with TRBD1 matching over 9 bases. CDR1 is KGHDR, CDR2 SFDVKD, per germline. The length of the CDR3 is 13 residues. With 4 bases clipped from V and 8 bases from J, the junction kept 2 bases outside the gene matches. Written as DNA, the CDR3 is TGTGCCACCAGTGACGGGACAGGGAAGCCCCAGCATTTT. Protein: CATSDGTGKPQHF.

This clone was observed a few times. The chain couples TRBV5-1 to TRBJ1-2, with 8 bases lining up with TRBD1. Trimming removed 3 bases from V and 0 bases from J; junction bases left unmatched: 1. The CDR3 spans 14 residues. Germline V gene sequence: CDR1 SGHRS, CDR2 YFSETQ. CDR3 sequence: CASSSGGANYGYTF. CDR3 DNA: TGCGCCAGCAGCTCAGGGGGCGCTAACTATGGCTACACCTTC.

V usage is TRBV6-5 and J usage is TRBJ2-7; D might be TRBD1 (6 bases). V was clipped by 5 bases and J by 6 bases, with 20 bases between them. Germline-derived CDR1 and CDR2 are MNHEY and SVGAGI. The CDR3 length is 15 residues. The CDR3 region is CASSTMTGSLSEQYF. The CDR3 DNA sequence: TGTGCCAGCAGTACCATGACAGGAAGCCTGTCCGAGCAGTACTTC.

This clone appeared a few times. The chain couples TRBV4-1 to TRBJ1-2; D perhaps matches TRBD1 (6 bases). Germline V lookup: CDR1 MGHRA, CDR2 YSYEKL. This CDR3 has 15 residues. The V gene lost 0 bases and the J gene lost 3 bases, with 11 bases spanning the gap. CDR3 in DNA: TGCGCCAGCAGCCAAGATCGGGGGGCTGACTATGGCTACACCTTC. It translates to CASSQDRGADYGYTF.

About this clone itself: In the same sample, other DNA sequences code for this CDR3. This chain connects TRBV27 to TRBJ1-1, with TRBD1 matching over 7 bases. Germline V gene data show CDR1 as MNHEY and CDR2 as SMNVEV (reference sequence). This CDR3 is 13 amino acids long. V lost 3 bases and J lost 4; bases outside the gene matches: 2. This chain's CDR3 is CASSLTGSTEAFF. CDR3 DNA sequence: TGTGCCAGCAGTTTGACAGGGAGCACTGAAGCTTTCTTT.

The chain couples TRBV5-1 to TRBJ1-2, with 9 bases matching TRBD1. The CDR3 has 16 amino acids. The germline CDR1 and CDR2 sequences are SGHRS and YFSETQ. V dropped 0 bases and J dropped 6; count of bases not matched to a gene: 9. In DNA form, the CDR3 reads TGCGCCAGCAGCTTGGACCCGGGACAGGGATGGCATGGCTACACCTTC. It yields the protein CASSLDPGQGWHGYTF.